The 30 T cell receptor beta chains reported below all come from one sample, sequenced in a study of shared clonotypes between healthy human individuals (dated by TCRdb to 2018 to 2020). The library was generated by the immunoSEQ multiplex PCR assay. Not all clones reach the TCRdb copy of this immuneACCESS table, which keeps in-frame sequences only. Checked studies attribute under half of the gap to unresolved V genes and leave the rest unexplained. The sample table contains fewer than 400,000 clones; only one count was recorded for 74% of them. 10% of the sample is taken by the ten largest. The sample was memory CD4+ T cells sorted from blood. According to the study, the label for this sample's cell subset or site signals: CD45RA-negative fraction. The source of these receptors is a man aged 30 to 39 in good health.

This CDR3 is CASSPLGQASTGKGTQYF. CDR3 DNA: TGTGCCAGCTCACCACTCGGGCAGGCGAGCACAGGGAAAGGGACCCAGTACTTC. The V call is TRBV18, the J call TRBJ2-5; TRBD1 is a possible D gene (6 bases). This CDR3 region has 18 residues. Trimming took 1 base from V and 7 from J, leaving 25 bases between them. Germline V lookup: CDR1 KGHSH, CDR2 LQKENI.

This clone was observed at least ten times. The chain links TRBV2 to TRBJ2-3; TRBD2 agrees at 7 bases. This CDR3 spans 15 amino acids. CDR1 is SNHLY and CDR2 is FYNNEI in the germline V gene. V trimming: 6 bases; J trimming: 1 base; junction bases outside the gene matches: 7. CDR3 bases: TGTGCCAGCAGCGCCGGGACTACCCGCACAGATACGCAGTATTTT. Its translation is CASSAGTTRTDTQYF.

This chain connects TRBV7-2 to TRBJ2-6; TRBD1 might be the D (6 bases). CDR3 length: 16 residues. Germline-derived CDR1 and CDR2 are SGHTA and FQGNSA. The ends were cut back, 4 bases at V and 4 bases at J, with 14 bases in the middle. This CDR3 is CASSSLQGNGANVLTF. CDR3 bases: TGTGCCAGCAGCTCCCTACAGGGAAACGGGGCCAACGTCCTGACTTTC.

The chain couples TRBV28 to TRBJ2-5; D uncertain. Looked up from germline, CDR1 is MDHEN and CDR2 is SYDVKM. V was cut by 8 bases and J by 0 bases, with 4 bases left in between. This CDR3 contains 11 residues. The CDR3 coding sequence is TGTGCCAGCGAAAACCAAGAGACCCAGTACTTC. This encodes CASENQETQYF.

V and J are TRBV18 and TRBJ2-5; 11 bases are shared with TRBD2. V lost 0 bases and J lost 3; bases outside the gene matches: 3. CDR3 size: 16 residues. Germline V gene data show CDR1 as KGHSH and CDR2 as LQKENI. The CDR3: CASSPPTSGNKETQYF. The DNA of the CDR3 is TGTGCCAGCTCACCACCGACTAGCGGGAATAAAGAGACCCAGTACTTC.

The V and J genes are TRBV11-2 and TRBJ2-1; D ambiguous. Germline-derived CDR1 and CDR2 are SGHAT and FQNNGV. The CDR3 covers 12 residues. The ends were cut back, 2 bases at V and 9 bases at J, with 8 bases in the middle. CDR3 loop: CASSLTLSEQFF. The DNA for the CDR3 is TGTGCCAGCAGCTTAACGCTGAGTGAGCAGTTCTTC.

The V and J genes are TRBV7-9 and TRBJ1-3; tentatively, D is TRBD1 (5 bases). Germline V gives CDR1 SEHNR, CDR2 FQNEAQ (reference sequence). V was pared by 5 bases and J by 8 bases, with 13 bases between. CDR3 length: 13 amino acids. Written as DNA, the CDR3 is TGTGCCAGCAGCCAAAGTCAGGGACACACCATATATTTT. This gives the protein CASSQSQGHTIYF.

The chain employs TRBV6-1 and TRBJ2-7, with 7 nucleotides matching TRBD2. Germline CDR1 reads MNHNS; CDR2 reads SASEGT. After removal of 6 bases from V and 2 bases from J, the junction contained 10 bases not matched to a gene. The CDR3 sequence is 15 residues long. The CDR3 region has the DNA TGTGCCAGCAGCCCTGGGGGGGGAACACCCTACGAGCAGTACTTC. The encoded protein is CASSPGGGTPYEQYF.

The J gene is TRBJ2-7, the V gene TRBV6-1; 7 nucleotides align to TRBD2. V lost 5 bases and J lost 7; bases outside the gene matches: 8. The CDR3 totals 13 residues. Per germline, CDR1 MNHNS and CDR2 SASEGT. CDR3 nucleotides: TGTGCCAGCAGTAGAGAGCGGGAAGGAGAGCAGTACTTC. Its protein is CASSREREGEQYF.

V is TRBV11-2 and J is TRBJ1-2, with 9 bases that match TRBD1. The J segment lost 7 bases and the V segment lost 2 bases, leaving 14 bases of the junction unmatched. Germline V lookup: CDR1 SGHAT, CDR2 FQNNGV. This CDR3 is built from 17 residues. CDR3 DNA: TGTGCCAGCAGCTTAATTCGCTCGGGACAGGGTGCAGTTGGCTACACCTTC. Translating gives CASSLIRSGQGAVGYTF.

A remark on this clone: Other DNA sequences in the same sample also yield this CDR3. The chain uses TRBV7-3 and TRBJ1-1, with D perhaps TRBD1 (5 bases). CDR3 size: 14 residues. Trimming left V 2 bases short and J 0 bases short, with 7 bases between. In germline, CDR1 is SGHTA, CDR2 FQGTGA. CDR3 nucleotide sequence: TGTGCCAGCAGCTTACGGGGGATGAACACTGAAGCTTTCTTT. Amino acid sequence: CASSLRGMNTEAFF.

J is TRBJ1-4 and V is TRBV11-2; 8 bases match TRBD1. The germline V gene has CDR1 SGHAT and CDR2 FQNNGV. Trimming cost V 4 bases and J 5 bases; bases outside gene matches: 6. The CDR3 consists of 15 residues. DNA for the CDR3: TGTGCCAGCAGCTCGGGACAGGTTGGAAATGAAAAACTGTTTTTT. This encodes CASSSGQVGNEKLFF. The full variable domain, in which reference TRBV11-2 and TRBJ1-4 provide the parts outside the CDR3, is EAGVAQSPRYKIIEKRQSVAFWCNPISGHATLYWYQQILGQGPKLLIQFQNNGVVDDSQLPKDRFSAERLKGVDSTLKIQPAKLEDSAVYLCASSSGQVGNEKLFFGSGTQLSVL.

The rearrangement uses TRBV7-9 and TRBJ2-7, with TRBD1 identical over 9 bases. This CDR3 spans 15 amino acids. From germline, CDR1 is SEHNR and CDR2 FQNEAQ (reference sequence). J lost 1 base, V lost 4 bases, and 5 bases had no gene match. CDR3 residues: CASSSLQGASYEQYF. The CDR3 nucleotides are TGTGCCAGCAGCTCCTTACAGGGGGCTTCCTACGAGCAGTACTTC. Variable domain in full (rest from reference TRBV7-9 and TRBJ2-7): DTGVSQNPRHKITKRGQNVTFRCDPISEHNRLYWYRQTLGQGPEFLTYFQNEAQLEKSRLLSDRFSAERPKGSFSTLEIQRTEQGDSAMYLCASSSLQGASYEQYFGPGTRLTVT.

The chain employs TRBV10-1 and TRBJ1-1; weak D call: TRBD1 (5 bases). The ends were cut back, 7 bases at V and 1 base at J, with 16 bases in the middle. The CDR3 runs 15 residues. CDR1 and CDR2 (germline): WNHNN, SYGVQD (reference sequence). CDR3 bases: TGCGCCAGCAATGGGGCGCCGGAGGGGAACACTGAAGCTTTCTTT. Its protein is CASNGAPEGNTEAFF.

The chain couples TRBV19 to TRBJ1-2, with D hard to call. The V end was cut by 3 bases, the J end by 0 bases, with 11 bases between. Germline CDR1 and CDR2: LNHDA and SQIVND (reference sequence). The CDR3 loop spans 15 amino acids. CDR3 in amino acids: CASSMRLTANYGYTF. Written as DNA, the CDR3 is TGTGCCAGTAGTATGCGTCTTACAGCTAACTATGGCTACACCTTC.

The V gene is TRBV29-1, the J gene TRBJ1-2; 10 bases are shared with TRBD1. Germline-derived CDR1 and CDR2 are SQVTM and ANQGSEA. The CDR3 loop spans 12 amino acids. J lost 5 bases, V lost 7 bases, and 4 bases had no gene match. The CDR3, as DNA: TGCAGCGCCCGGACAGGGGGATATGGCTACACCTTC. Its translation: CSARTGGYGYTF.

The rearrangement joins TRBV29-1 to TRBJ1-2; D is ambiguous. Trimming cost V 8 bases and J 8 bases, with 18 bases left between them. Germline V CDR1 and CDR2: SQVTM, ANQGSEA. The CDR3 is 12 residues long. CDR3 sequence reads: CSTLLGGRGYTF. The CDR3 nucleotides are TGCAGCACCCTACTCGGCGGTCGGGGCTACACCTTC.

The chain joins TRBV28 to TRBJ2-3; 14 bases agree with TRBD2. V was clipped by 4 bases and J by 5 bases; unmatched bases: 11. CDR1 is MDHEN, CDR2 SYDVKM, per germline. This CDR3 region has 18 residues. CDR3 amino acids: CASSSRGTSGRRGDTQYF. For the CDR3, the DNA is TGTGCCAGCAGTTCCCGAGGGACTAGCGGGAGACGGGGAGATACGCAGTATTTT.

The V call is TRBV14, the J call TRBJ2-3, with D possibly TRBD2 on 6 matching bases. The CDR3 is made up of 13 amino acids. V lost 4 bases and J lost 6, with 11 bases in between. Germline V lookup: CDR1 SGHDN, CDR2 FVKESK. CDR3 in DNA: TGTGCCAGCAGCCGATCTCTAGCGGATACGCAGTATTTT. Protein sequence: CASSRSLADTQYF.

This chain links TRBV7-2 with TRBJ2-1, with D possibly called TRBD1 or TRBD2 (7 bases each). The CDR3 runs 16 residues. CDR1 and CDR2 (germline): SGHTA, FQGNSA. Trimming took 5 bases from V and 3 from J, leaving 17 bases between them. In DNA form, the CDR3 reads TGTGCCAGCAGCCGACAGGGCGGGAGTTTCTACAATGAGCAGTTCTTC. Protein: CASSRQGGSFYNEQFF.

The DNA for the CDR3 is TGCGCCAGCAGCTTCCTAGGCTCTGGAAACACCATATATTTT. Residues: CASSFLGSGNTIYF. The chain joins TRBV5-1 to TRBJ1-3; D is unresolved. Germline V gene data show CDR1 as SGHRS and CDR2 as YFSETQ. The CDR3 consists of 14 residues. Trimming pared 2 bases from V and 0 bases from J, leaving 6 bases between. Drawing the rest from reference TRBV5-1 and TRBJ1-3, the complete variable domain is KAGVTQTPRYLIKTRGQQVTLSCSPISGHRSVSWYQQTPGQGLQFLFEYFSETQRNKGNFPGRFSGRQFSNSRSEMNVSTLELGDSALYLCASSFLGSGNTIYFGEGSWLTVV.

The chain couples TRBV7-9 to TRBJ2-3; D not certain. Germline CDR1 is SEHNR and CDR2 is FQNEAQ (reference sequence). Trimming left V 5 bases short and J 0 bases short, with 15 bases between. The CDR3 contains 16 residues. The DNA of the CDR3 is TGTGCCAGCAGCCAATTTAGAGCAACTAGCACAGATACGCAGTATTTT. Translation: CASSQFRATSTDTQYF.

The chain has TRBV7-9 and TRBJ2-7, with 10 bases fitting TRBD2. Germline V lookup: CDR1 SEHNR, CDR2 FQNEAQ (reference sequence). The CDR3 length is 16 residues. V gave up 6 bases and J gave up 7 bases; unmatched junction bases: 15. In nucleotides, the CDR3 is TGTGCCAGCAGAAAAGGGGACCTAGCGGGAGCGCGAGAGCAGTACTTC. Translating gives CASRKGDLAGAREQYF.

The chain couples TRBV29-1 to TRBJ2-5; 13 bases agree with TRBD2. Germline CDR1 and CDR2: SQVTM and ANQGSEA. CDR3 length equals 16 residues. Unmatched junction bases numbered 3, after V lost 0 bases and J lost 2 bases. The CDR3 region is CSVEDSGLAGQETQYF. DNA of the CDR3: TGCAGCGTTGAAGATTCGGGACTAGCGGGACAAGAGACCCAGTACTTC.

The genes are TRBV5-6 and TRBJ1-3, with D unresolved. Germline V lookup: CDR1 SGHDT, CDR2 YYEEEE. Trimming removed 0 bases at V and 3 bases at J, with 13 bases between. The CDR3 consists of 16 residues. CDR3 loop: CASSLGLGRGGNTIYF. Written as DNA, the CDR3 is TGTGCCAGCAGCTTGGGACTCGGGCGGGGTGGAAACACCATATATTTT.

The chain uses TRBV28 and TRBJ2-2; 12 bases align to TRBD2. J gave up 3 bases and V 5 bases, and 4 bases lay outside the gene matches. The CDR3 has 16 residues. Germline V gene sequence: CDR1 MDHEN, CDR2 SYDVKM. The CDR3: CASSVTSGSYTGELFF. CDR3 nucleotides: TGTGCCAGCAGTGTGACTAGCGGGAGCTACACCGGGGAGCTGTTTTTT. Filled out from reference TRBV28 and TRBJ2-2, the complete variable domain reads DVKVTQSSRYLVKRTGEKVFLECVQDMDHENMFWYRQDPGLGLRLIYFSYDVKMKEKGDIPEGYSVSREKKERFSLILESASTNQTSMYLCASSVTSGSYTGELFFGEGSRLTVL.

CDR3: CASSLGQGALHEQYF. CDR3 bases: TGTGCCAGCAGCCTCGGACAGGGGGCTCTCCACGAGCAGTACTTC. The chain recombines TRBV6-6 with TRBJ2-5; 11 nucleotides match TRBD1. Judging by the DNA end, TRBJ2-7 fits better; the J call may be wrong. The germline CDR1 and CDR2 sequences are MNHNY and SVGAGI (reference sequence). The CDR3 contains 15 residues.

The chain couples TRBV11-2 to TRBJ2-1, with unresolved D. From germline, CDR1 is SGHAT and CDR2 FQNNGV. The CDR3 totals 13 residues. V lost 5 bases to trimming and J lost 9 bases, with 14 bases between them. DNA for the CDR3: TGTGCCAGCAGCCAACGTTTGAGTAGTGAGCAGTTCTTC. It specifies CASSQRLSSEQFF.

V usage is TRBV5-4 and J usage is TRBJ2-7, with 7 bases fitting TRBD1. Germline CDR1 SGHNT, CDR2 YYREEE (reference sequence). The CDR3 extends over 16 amino acids. V gave up 2 bases and J gave up 1 base; unmatched junction bases: 9. The CDR3, as DNA: TGTGCCAGCAGCTTTGGCGCGGTCAGGGGGTCCTACGAGCAGTACTTC. This sequence encodes CASSFGAVRGSYEQYF.

This chain joins TRBV11-3 and TRBJ1-4; 7 positions agree with TRBD1. V trimming: 1 base; J trimming: 8 bases; junction bases outside the gene matches: 7. Germline V gene sequence: CDR1 SGHNT, CDR2 YENEEA. The CDR3 extends over 15 amino acids. The CDR3 protein is CASSLGDRVGEKLFF. CDR3 sequence (DNA): TGTGCCAGCAGCTTAGGCGACAGGGTTGGGGAAAAACTGTTTTTT.